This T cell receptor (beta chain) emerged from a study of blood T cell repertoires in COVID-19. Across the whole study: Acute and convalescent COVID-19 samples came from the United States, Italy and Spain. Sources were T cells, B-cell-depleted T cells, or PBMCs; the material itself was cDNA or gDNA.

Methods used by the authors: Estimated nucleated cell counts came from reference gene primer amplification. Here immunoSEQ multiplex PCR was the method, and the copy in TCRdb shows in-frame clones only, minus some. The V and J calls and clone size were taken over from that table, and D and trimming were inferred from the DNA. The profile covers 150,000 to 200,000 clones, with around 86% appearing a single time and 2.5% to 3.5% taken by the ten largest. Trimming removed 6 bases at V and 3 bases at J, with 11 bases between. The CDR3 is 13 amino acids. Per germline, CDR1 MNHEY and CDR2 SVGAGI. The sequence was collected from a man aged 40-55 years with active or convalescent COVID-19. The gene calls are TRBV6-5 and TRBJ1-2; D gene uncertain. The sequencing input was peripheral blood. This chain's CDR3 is CASRAGAHYGYTF. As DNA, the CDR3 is TGTGCCAGCAGAGCCGGTGCTCACTATGGCTACACCTTC.